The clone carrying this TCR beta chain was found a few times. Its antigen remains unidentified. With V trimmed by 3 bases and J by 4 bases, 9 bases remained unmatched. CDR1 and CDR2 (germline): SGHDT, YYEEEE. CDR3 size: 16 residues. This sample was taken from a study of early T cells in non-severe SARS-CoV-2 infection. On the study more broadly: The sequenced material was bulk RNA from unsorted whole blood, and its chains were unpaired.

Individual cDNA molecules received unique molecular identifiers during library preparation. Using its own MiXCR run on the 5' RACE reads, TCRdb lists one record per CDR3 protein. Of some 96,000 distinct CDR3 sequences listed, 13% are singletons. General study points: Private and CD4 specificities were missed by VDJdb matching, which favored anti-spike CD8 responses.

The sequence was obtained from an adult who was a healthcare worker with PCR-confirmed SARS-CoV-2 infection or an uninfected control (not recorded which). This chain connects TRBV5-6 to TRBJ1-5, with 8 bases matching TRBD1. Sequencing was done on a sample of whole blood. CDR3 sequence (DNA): TGTGCCAGCAGCTCAATGACAGGGGTAGGAAATCAGCCCCAGCATTTT. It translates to CASSSMTGVGNQPQHF.